Each of the 25 T cell receptor beta chains below was sequenced from the same sample in a study of patients and donors after allogeneic stem cell transplantation. MiXCR was run by TCRdb on the RT-PCR reads, yielding one entry per CDR3 protein. The data contain about 960,000 distinct CDR3 sequences, more than 15% of them singletons. The sample comprised blood, either unsorted or a sorted T cell fraction (not recorded which). The receptors originated from a human donor who was either an allogeneic HSCT recipient or a stem cell or donor lymphocyte infusion donor (not recorded which). It is not recorded whose cells these are; they may come from a transplant donor.

This clonotype was picked up many times. The chain links TRBV10-3 to TRBJ2-1; 8 nucleotides agree with TRBD2. CDR3 length: 14 residues. V lost 4 bases and J lost 5; bases outside the gene matches: 4. Germline lookup yields CDR1 ENHRY and CDR2 SYGVKD. The CDR3 sequence: CAISAGGPNNEQFF. CDR3 DNA: TGTGCCATCAGTGCGGGAGGGCCAAACAATGAGCAGTTCTTC.

CDR3 region: CASSIDTQYF. DNA of the CDR3: TGTGCCAGCAGTATAGATACGCAGTATTTT. The V call is TRBV12-3 or TRBV12-4, the J call TRBJ2-3, with D unclear. The CDR3 covers 10 residues. The V end was cut by 5 bases, the J end by 5 bases, with 2 bases between.

The chain uses TRBV5-1 and TRBJ2-5; no clear D. V dropped 2 bases and J dropped 3 bases, with 11 bases sitting between them. Germline CDR1 reads SGHRS; CDR2 reads YFSETQ. The CDR3 spans 14 residues. CDR3 nucleotide sequence: TGCGCCAGCAGCTTAACCCAGAGCAAAGAGACCCAGTACTTC. It encodes CASSLTQSKETQYF.

This clonotype was picked up a small number of times. This rearrangement joins TRBV12-3 or TRBV12-4 to TRBJ2-1; possibly TRBD2 for D (6 bases). The CDR3 spans 15 residues. V dropped 6 bases and J dropped 7 bases, with 19 bases sitting between them. The CDR3 DNA reads as TGTGCCAGCAGCCCAGGCGGGACGGCCGCAAATGAGCAGTTCTTC. Its protein is CASSPGGTAANEQFF.

The sample holds one count of this clonotype. DNA for the CDR3: TGTGCCAGCAGCCCCCGGTTCCCGGGACTAGCGGTTCAAGAGACCCAGTACTTC. This encodes CASSPRFPGLAVQETQYF. The chain is built from TRBV3-1 and TRBJ2-5; 11 bases map to TRBD2. V shed 4 bases and J 2 bases; nucleotides not matched to a gene: 12. This CDR3 has 18 amino acids. Germline V lookup: CDR1 LGHDT, CDR2 YNNKEL (reference sequence).

The chain is built from TRBV3-1 and TRBJ2-7; 7 nucleotides line up with TRBD2. J gave up 1 base and V 5 bases, and 5 bases lay outside the gene matches. The CDR3 length is 14 residues. Germline lookup yields CDR1 LGHDT and CDR2 YNNKEL (reference sequence). DNA of the CDR3: TGTGCCAGCAGCGCACTAGCGTCGTCCTACGAGCAGTACTTC. This encodes CASSALASSYEQYF.

This clonotype was seen at least ten times. The chain recombines TRBV5-1 with TRBJ1-2; D might be TRBD1 (5 bases). Trimming took off 1 base at V and 6 bases at J, with 10 bases between the two ends. The CDR3 sequence is 13 residues long. Per the germline V gene, CDR1 is SGHRS and CDR2 is YFSETQ. The CDR3 protein is CASSLNGGDGYTF. In nucleotides, the CDR3 is TGCGCCAGCAGCTTGAACGGAGGGGATGGCTACACCTTC.

Many counts were recorded for this clonotype. The CDR3 DNA reads as TGCGCCAGCAGCCAACCCCCGGGCGGGGACTACAATGAGCAGTTCTTC. It translates to CASSQPPGGDYNEQFF. The V and J genes are TRBV4-1 and TRBJ2-1; perhaps TRBD2 as D (6 bases). Trimming removed 2 bases at V and 3 bases at J, with 14 bases between. In germline, CDR1 is MGHRA, CDR2 YSYEKL. This CDR3 contains 16 residues.

The V and J genes are TRBV25-1 and TRBJ2-1; D gene unclear. Germline V gene data show CDR1 as MGHDK and CDR2 as SYGVNS. Trimming removed 1 base from V and 1 base from J, with 11 bases in between. The CDR3 runs 16 residues. CDR3 in amino acids: CASSELGWGSYNEQFF. In DNA form, the CDR3 reads TGTGCCAGCAGTGAATTGGGGTGGGGATCCTACAATGAGCAGTTCTTC.

This chain joins TRBV9 and TRBJ1-2, with 7 bases identical to TRBD1. The V gene end was trimmed by 3 bases and the J gene end by 4 bases; junction bases not matched to a gene: 12. CDR3 length: 16 residues. The germline CDR1 and CDR2 sequences are SGDLS and YYNGEE. The CDR3 DNA sequence: TGTGCCAGCAGCGCGTTAATCGGGACAGTATTCTATGGCTACACCTTC. Translated, it gives CASSALIGTVFYGYTF.

The genes are TRBV5-1 and TRBJ2-7, with a tentative D call TRBD1 (6 bases). The CDR3 spans 16 residues. Between the trimmed V and J ends, which lost 3 bases and 0 bases, there was a span of 16 bases. Germline V gene data show CDR1 as SGHRS and CDR2 as YFSETQ. The CDR3 nucleotides are TGCGCCAGCAGCTCGCCAGACAGGCTAAGCTCCTACGAGCAGTACTTC. Its translation: CASSSPDRLSSYEQYF. Filled out from reference TRBV5-1 and TRBJ2-7, the complete variable domain reads KAGVTQTPRYLIKTRGQQVTLSCSPISGHRSVSWYQQTPGQGLQFLFEYFSETQRNKGNFPGRFSGRQFSNSRSEMNVSTLELGDSALYLCASSSPDRLSSYEQYFGPGTRLTVT.

V usage is TRBV20-1 and J usage is TRBJ2-7, with 8 positions matching TRBD2. CDR1 is DFQATT and CDR2 is SNEGSKA in the germline V gene (reference sequence). The junction had 4 bases not matched to a gene; V was cut back by 5 bases and J by 4 bases. The CDR3 consists of 12 residues. CDR3 sequence: CSAAGGWYEQYF. Here the CDR3 DNA reads TGCAGTGCTGCGGGGGGTTGGTACGAGCAGTACTTC.

The rearrangement links TRBV19 to TRBJ2-2; the D is unclear. The CDR3 totals 14 residues. Trimming took 4 bases from V and 4 from J, leaving 10 bases between them. Germline lookup yields CDR1 LNHDA and CDR2 SQIVND (reference sequence). The CDR3 sequence: CASSTASFTGELFF. The CDR3 coding sequence is TGTGCCAGTAGTACCGCTTCGTTCACCGGGGAGCTGTTTTTT. The variable domain in full, completed from reference TRBV19 and TRBJ2-2, reads DGGITQSPKYLFRKEGQNVTLSCEQNLNHDAMYWYRQDPGQGLRLIYYSQIVNDFQKGDIAEGYSVSREKKESFPLTVTSAQKNPTAFYLCASSTASFTGELFFGEGSRLTVL.

The genes are TRBV9 and TRBJ2-3, with TRBD1 identical over 9 bases. Germline trimming cut 5 bases from V and 2 bases from J; bases unmatched to any gene: 9. This CDR3 spans 16 amino acids. CDR1 SGDLS and CDR2 YYNGEE come from the germline V gene. As DNA, the CDR3 is TGTGCCAGCAGTCAACTAAACAGGGGGCTCACAGATACGCAGTATTTT. It is translated as CASSQLNRGLTDTQYF.

This sequence joins TRBV3-1 and TRBJ2-3; 12 bases align to TRBD2. Germline CDR1 LGHDT, CDR2 YNNKEL (reference sequence). CDR3 size: 15 residues. The trim removed 5 bases at V and 8 bases at J, leaving 8 bases unmatched. CDR3 in amino acids: CASSSRLAGEATQYF. Here the CDR3 DNA reads TGTGCCAGCAGCTCCCGACTAGCGGGAGAGGCTACGCAGTATTTT.

The genes are TRBV5-1 and TRBJ1-1, with a possible D match to TRBD1 (5 bases). This CDR3 has 16 residues. V was pared by 0 bases and J by 1 base, with 13 bases between. The V gene's germline CDR1 is SGHRS and CDR2 YFSETQ. CDR3: CASSLVRGERNTEAFF. In DNA form, the CDR3 reads TGCGCCAGCAGCTTGGTGAGGGGTGAAAGGAACACTGAAGCTTTCTTT.

A few counts support this clonotype. This rearrangement joins TRBV20-1 to TRBJ1-2, with TRBD1 matching over 7 bases. The CDR3 has 14 residues. Germline assignment: CDR1 DFQATT and CDR2 SNEGSKA (reference sequence). V lost 0 bases and J lost 0; bases outside the gene matches: 1. The CDR3 region has the DNA TGCAGTGCTAGAGAAGGGGGCTCTAACTATGGCTACACCTTC. This gives the protein CSAREGGSNYGYTF.

The chain employs TRBV9 and TRBJ1-3; 8 nucleotides line up with TRBD1. Germline V gene lookup returns CDR1 SGDLS and CDR2 YYNGEE. V was clipped by 0 bases and J by 8 bases; unmatched bases: 1. The CDR3 is made up of 13 amino acids. The CDR3 reads CASSVDRGDTIYF. CDR3 in DNA: TGTGCCAGCAGCGTAGACAGGGGGGACACCATATATTTT. Combining the CDR3 with reference TRBV9 and TRBJ1-3 gives the whole variable domain DSGVTQTPKHLITATGQRVTLRCSPRSGDLSVYWYQQSLDQGLQFLIQYYNGEERAKGNILERFSAQQFPDLHSELNLSSLELGDSALYFCASSVDRGDTIYFGEGSWLTVV.

The chain carries TRBV12-3 or TRBV12-4 and TRBJ1-3, with 7 nucleotides matching TRBD1. This CDR3 has 15 residues. Trimming at V came to 6 bases and at J to 3 bases, leaving 8 bases not matched to a gene. The CDR3 loop reads CASRQTDRNGNTIYF. The CDR3 DNA follows: TGTGCCAGCAGACAAACGGACAGGAATGGAAACACCATATATTTT.

The V call is TRBV4-2, the J call TRBJ2-7; no clear D gene. V dropped 1 base and J dropped 6 bases, with 10 bases sitting between them. CDR1 and CDR2 from the germline V gene are LGHNA and YNFKEQ. The CDR3 has 13 residues. CDR3 amino acids: CASSQVPGSEQYF. The CDR3 nucleotides are TGTGCCAGCAGCCAAGTCCCCGGGTCCGAGCAGTACTTC.

CDR3 loop: CASSVGANTGELFF. The CDR3 region has the DNA TGTGCCAGCAGCGTAGGAGCGAACACCGGGGAGCTGTTTTTT. The chain employs TRBV9 and TRBJ2-2, with unresolved D. The CDR3 contains 14 residues. V shed 0 bases and J shed 0 bases, with 3 bases lying between them. Germline V lookup: CDR1 SGDLS, CDR2 YYNGEE.

V gene TRBV28 combines with J gene TRBJ1-4; 9 bases line up with TRBD1. V lost 2 bases and J lost 8; bases outside the gene matches: 6. The CDR3 covers 15 residues. Germline CDR1 is MDHEN and CDR2 is SYDVKM. The CDR3 sequence is CASSLPEGQGEKLFF. DNA of the CDR3: TGTGCCAGCAGTTTACCTGAGGGACAGGGAGAAAAACTGTTTTTT.

This clonotype has at least ten counts. This sequence joins TRBV12-3 or TRBV12-4 and TRBJ2-7; no clear D. V lost 3 bases and J 2 bases, leaving 8 bases between the germline ends. This CDR3 spans 13 amino acids. The CDR3 bases are TGTGCCAGCAGTTTGGCCATTGCCTACGAGCAGTACTTC. Its protein is CASSLAIAYEQYF.

This clonotype came up a few times. The V call is TRBV7-3, the J call TRBJ2-3; 8 bases match TRBD1. The CDR3 runs 15 residues. Germline V CDR1 and CDR2: SGHTA, FQGTGA. V lost 1 base and J lost 7; bases outside the gene matches: 7. In nucleotides, the CDR3 is TGTGCCAGCAGCTTAATCAGGGGGCCGGAAAATACGCAGTATTTT. Protein: CASSLIRGPENTQYF.

CDR3 DNA sequence: TGCGCCAGGAGCCCTGGACTAGCGGGAGTTATCGGGGAGCTGTTTTTT. Its protein is CARSPGLAGVIGELFF. This chain links TRBV5-1 with TRBJ2-2; 13 positions match TRBD2. The CDR3 contains 16 residues. After removal of 8 bases from V and 7 bases from J, the junction contained 11 bases not matched to a gene. Per the germline V gene, CDR1 is SGHRS and CDR2 is YFSETQ.